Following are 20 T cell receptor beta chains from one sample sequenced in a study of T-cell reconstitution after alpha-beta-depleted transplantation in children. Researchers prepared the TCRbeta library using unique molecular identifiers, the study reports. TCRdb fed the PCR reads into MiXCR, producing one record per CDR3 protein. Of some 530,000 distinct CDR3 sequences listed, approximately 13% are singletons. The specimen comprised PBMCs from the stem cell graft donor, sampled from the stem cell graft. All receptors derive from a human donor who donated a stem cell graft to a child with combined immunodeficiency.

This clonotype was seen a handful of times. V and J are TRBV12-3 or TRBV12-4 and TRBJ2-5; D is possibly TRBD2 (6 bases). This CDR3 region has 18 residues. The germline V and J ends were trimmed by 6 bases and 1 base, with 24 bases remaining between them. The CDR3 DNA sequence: TGTGCCAGCAGCCGGCGAGGGGCATACGGGGGAGTCCAAGAGACCCAGTACTTC. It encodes CASSRRGAYGGVQETQYF.

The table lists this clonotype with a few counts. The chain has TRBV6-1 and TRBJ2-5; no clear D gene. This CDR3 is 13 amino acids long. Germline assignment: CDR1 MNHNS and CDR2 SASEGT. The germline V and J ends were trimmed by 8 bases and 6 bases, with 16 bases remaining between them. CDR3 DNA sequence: TGTGCCAGCGCGGCGGATTGGGGAAAGACCCAGTACTTC. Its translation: CASAADWGKTQYF.

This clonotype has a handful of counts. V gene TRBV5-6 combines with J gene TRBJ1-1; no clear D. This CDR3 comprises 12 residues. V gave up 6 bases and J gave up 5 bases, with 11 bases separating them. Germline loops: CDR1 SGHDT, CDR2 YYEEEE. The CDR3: CASTLGLTEAFF. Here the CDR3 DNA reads TGTGCCAGCACCCTGGGTTTAACTGAAGCTTTCTTT.

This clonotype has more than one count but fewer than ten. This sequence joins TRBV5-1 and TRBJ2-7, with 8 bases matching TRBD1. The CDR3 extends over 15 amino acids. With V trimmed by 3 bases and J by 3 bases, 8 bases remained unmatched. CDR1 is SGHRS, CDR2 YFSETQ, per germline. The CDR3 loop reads CASSSIRTGNYEQYF. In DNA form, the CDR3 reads TGCGCCAGCAGCTCTATTAGGACAGGGAACTACGAGCAGTACTTC.

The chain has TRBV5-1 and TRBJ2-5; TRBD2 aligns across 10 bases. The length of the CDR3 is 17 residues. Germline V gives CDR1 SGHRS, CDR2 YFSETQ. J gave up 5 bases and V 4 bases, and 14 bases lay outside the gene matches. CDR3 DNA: TGCGCCAGCAGCCCCGGCGGGCCTAGCGGGGGTAAGGAGACCCAGTACTTC. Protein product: CASSPGGPSGGKETQYF.

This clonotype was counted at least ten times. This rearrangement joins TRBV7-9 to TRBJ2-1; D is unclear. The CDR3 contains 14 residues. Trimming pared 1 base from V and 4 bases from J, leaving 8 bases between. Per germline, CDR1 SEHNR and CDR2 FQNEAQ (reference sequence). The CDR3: CASSLVTEYNEQFF. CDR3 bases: TGTGCCAGCAGCTTAGTGACCGAGTACAATGAGCAGTTCTTC.

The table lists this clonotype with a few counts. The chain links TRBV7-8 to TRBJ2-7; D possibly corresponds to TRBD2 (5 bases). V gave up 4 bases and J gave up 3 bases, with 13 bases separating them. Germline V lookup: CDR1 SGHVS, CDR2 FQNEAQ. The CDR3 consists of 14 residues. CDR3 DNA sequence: TGTGCCAGCAGCTCCGGGATTCCACACTACGAGCAGTACTTC. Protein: CASSSGIPHYEQYF.

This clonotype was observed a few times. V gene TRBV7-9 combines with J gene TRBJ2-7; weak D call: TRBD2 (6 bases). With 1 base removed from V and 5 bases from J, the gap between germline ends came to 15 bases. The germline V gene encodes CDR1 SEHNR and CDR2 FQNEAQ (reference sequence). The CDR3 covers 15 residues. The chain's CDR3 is CASSLGRGLLDEQYF. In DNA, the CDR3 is TGTGCCAGCAGCTTAGGCCGGGGACTGCTGGACGAGCAGTACTTC.

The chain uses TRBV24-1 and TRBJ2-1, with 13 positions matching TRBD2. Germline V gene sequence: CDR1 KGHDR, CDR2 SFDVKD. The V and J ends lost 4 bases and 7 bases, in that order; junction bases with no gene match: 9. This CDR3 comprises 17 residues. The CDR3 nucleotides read TGTGCCACCAGTGACCCACGGACTAGCGGGAGATTGAATGAGCAGTTCTTC. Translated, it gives CATSDPRTSGRLNEQFF.

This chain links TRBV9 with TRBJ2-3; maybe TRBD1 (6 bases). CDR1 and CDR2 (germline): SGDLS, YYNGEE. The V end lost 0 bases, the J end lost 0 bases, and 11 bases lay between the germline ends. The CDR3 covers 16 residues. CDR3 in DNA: TGTGCCAGCAGCGTAGATGGGGGCCATAGCACAGATACGCAGTATTTT. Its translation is CASSVDGGHSTDTQYF.

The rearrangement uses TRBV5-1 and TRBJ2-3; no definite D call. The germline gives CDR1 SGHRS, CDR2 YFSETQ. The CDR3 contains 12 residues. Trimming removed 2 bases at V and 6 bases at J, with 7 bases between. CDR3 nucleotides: TGCGCCAGCAGCTTCTCCAGGGATACGCAGTATTTT. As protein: CASSFSRDTQYF.

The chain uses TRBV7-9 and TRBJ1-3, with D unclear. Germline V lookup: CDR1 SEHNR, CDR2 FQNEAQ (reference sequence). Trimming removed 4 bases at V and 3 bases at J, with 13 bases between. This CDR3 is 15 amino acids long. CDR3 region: CASSWTSRSGNTIYF. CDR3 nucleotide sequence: TGTGCCAGCAGCTGGACCTCTAGAAGTGGAAACACCATATATTTT.

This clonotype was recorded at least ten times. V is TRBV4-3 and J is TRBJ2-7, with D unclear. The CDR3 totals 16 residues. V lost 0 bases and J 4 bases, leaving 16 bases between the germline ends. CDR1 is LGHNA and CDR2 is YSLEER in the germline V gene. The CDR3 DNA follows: TGCGCCAGCAGCCAAGAACGGACCCCTCCAAATTACGAGCAGTACTTC. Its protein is CASSQERTPPNYEQYF.

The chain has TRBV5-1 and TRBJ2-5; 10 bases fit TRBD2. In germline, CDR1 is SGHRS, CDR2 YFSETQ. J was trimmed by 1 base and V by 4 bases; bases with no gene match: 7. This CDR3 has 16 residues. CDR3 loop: CASSRGLADLQETQYF. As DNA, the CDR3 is TGCGCCAGCAGCCGCGGACTAGCGGACCTCCAAGAGACCCAGTACTTC.

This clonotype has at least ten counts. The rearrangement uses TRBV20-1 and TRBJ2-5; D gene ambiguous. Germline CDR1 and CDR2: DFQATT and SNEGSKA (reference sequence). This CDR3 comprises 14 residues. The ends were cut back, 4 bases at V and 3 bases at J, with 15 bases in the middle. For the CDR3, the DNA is TGCAGTGCTAAGGGCCCCCGGGCTGAAGAGACCCAGTACTTC. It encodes CSAKGPRAEETQYF.

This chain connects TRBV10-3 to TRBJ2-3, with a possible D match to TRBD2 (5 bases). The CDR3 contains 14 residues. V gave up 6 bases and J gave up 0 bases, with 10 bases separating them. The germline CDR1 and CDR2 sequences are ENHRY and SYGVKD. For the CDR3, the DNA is TGTGCCATCAGGGACTCCTCTAGCACAGATACGCAGTATTTT. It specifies CAIRDSSSTDTQYF.

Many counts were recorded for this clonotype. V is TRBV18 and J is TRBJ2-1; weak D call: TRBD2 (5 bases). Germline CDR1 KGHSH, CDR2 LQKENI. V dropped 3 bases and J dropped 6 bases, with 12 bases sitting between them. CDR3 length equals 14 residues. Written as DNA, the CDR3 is TGTGCCAGCTCACCGTGGGCAGAGGGCAATGAGCAGTTCTTC. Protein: CASSPWAEGNEQFF.

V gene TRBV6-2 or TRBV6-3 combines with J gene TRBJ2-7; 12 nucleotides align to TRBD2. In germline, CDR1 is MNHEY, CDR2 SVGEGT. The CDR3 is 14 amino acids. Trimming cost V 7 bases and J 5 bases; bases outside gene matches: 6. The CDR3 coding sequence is TGTGCCAGCAACGGACTAGCGGGAATCCACGAGCAGTACTTC. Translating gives CASNGLAGIHEQYF.

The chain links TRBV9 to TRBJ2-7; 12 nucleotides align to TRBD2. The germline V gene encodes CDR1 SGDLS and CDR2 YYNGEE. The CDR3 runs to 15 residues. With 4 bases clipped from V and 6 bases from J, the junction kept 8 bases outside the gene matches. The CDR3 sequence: CASSPRLAGVREQYF. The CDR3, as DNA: TGTGCCAGCAGCCCCCGACTAGCGGGAGTTCGCGAGCAGTACTTC.

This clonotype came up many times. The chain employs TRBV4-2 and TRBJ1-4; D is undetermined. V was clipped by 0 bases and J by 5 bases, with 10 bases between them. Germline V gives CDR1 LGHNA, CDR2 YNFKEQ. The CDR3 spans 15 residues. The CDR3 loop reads CASSQDPLGNEKLFF. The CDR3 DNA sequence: TGTGCCAGCAGCCAAGATCCCCTCGGGAATGAAAAACTGTTTTTT.